The 23 T cell receptor beta chains below all came from one sample that was sequenced in a study of cytomegalovirus exposure and HLA in healthy donors. Method: immunoSEQ multiplex PCR; TCRdb's copy keeps in-frame clones and lacks some. In the table there are 65,000 to 75,000 clones, under 96% of which are singletons. The specimen sequenced was PBMCs. Receptors originate from a woman between 18 and 29 years old in good health and CMV-seropositive.

This sequence joins TRBV27 and TRBJ2-7; D perhaps matches TRBD1 (5 bases). The V gene's germline CDR1 is MNHEY and CDR2 SMNVEV (reference sequence). Trimming pared 4 bases from V and 3 bases from J, leaving 7 bases between. This CDR3 is 12 amino acids long. The CDR3 nucleotides are TGTGCCAGCAGTTCAGGGAACTACGAGCAGTACTTC. This translates into CASSSGNYEQYF.

The chain has TRBV5-1 and TRBJ2-3; TRBD1 matches 8 bases. Germline trimming cut 4 bases from V and 4 bases from J; bases unmatched to any gene: 5. The germline CDR1 and CDR2 sequences are SGHRS and YFSETQ. CDR3 size: 14 residues. CDR3 residues: CASSQDRAADTQYF. Here the CDR3 DNA reads TGCGCCAGCAGCCAGGACAGGGCAGCAGATACGCAGTATTTT.

The chain combines TRBV19 with TRBJ1-5; TRBD1 matches at 10 bases. The germline V gene has CDR1 LNHDA and CDR2 SQIVND (reference sequence). V was pared by 5 bases and J by 2 bases, with 9 bases of the junction left unmatched. This CDR3 contains 17 residues. CDR3 region: CASSSGQGVIGNQPQHF. DNA for the CDR3: TGTGCCAGTAGTTCCGGACAGGGGGTAATAGGCAATCAGCCCCAGCATTTT.

CDR3 bases: TGTGCTACGACTAGCGGGCCAACAGATACGCAGTATTTT. It encodes CATTSGPTDTQYF. The V and J genes are TRBV2 and TRBJ2-3; 10 nucleotides match TRBD2. The CDR3 length is 13 residues. CDR1 and CDR2 (germline): SNHLY, FYNNEI.

The V and J genes are TRBV2 and TRBJ2-7, with TRBD1 as a possible D gene (7 bases). Germline V gives CDR1 SNHLY, CDR2 FYNNEI. V was cut by 8 bases and J by 1 base, with 15 bases left in between. The CDR3 is 14 residues long. The CDR3 loop is CASDGAGGSYEQYF. The CDR3 nucleotides read TGTGCCAGCGACGGGGCAGGGGGGTCCTACGAGCAGTACTTC.

Written as DNA, the CDR3 is TGTGCCAGCAGTTTTGAGGAGTCGGGGGCAGATACGCAGTATTTT. Its protein is CASSFEESGADTQYF. The gene calls are TRBV27 and TRBJ2-3; maybe TRBD2 (6 bases). V was shortened by 3 bases and J by 4 bases, with 14 bases between the two germline ends. The CDR3 extends over 15 amino acids. The germline gives CDR1 MNHEY, CDR2 SMNVEV (reference sequence).

V gene TRBV7-3 combines with J gene TRBJ2-3; 8 bases are a match to TRBD1. The CDR3 totals 14 residues. V lost 0 bases and J lost 6; bases outside the gene matches: 2. CDR1 SGHTA and CDR2 FQGTGA come from the germline V gene. The CDR3, as DNA: TGTGCCAGCAGCTTAACGGACAGGGATGATACGCAGTATTTT. Translation: CASSLTDRDDTQYF.

The V call is TRBV7-9, the J call TRBJ2-5; 14 bases are shared with TRBD2. V dropped 4 bases and J dropped 1; count of bases not matched to a gene: 5. There are 17 residues in the CDR3. Looked up from germline, CDR1 is SEHNR and CDR2 is FQNEAQ (reference sequence). The CDR3 DNA is TGTGCCAGCAGCTCAGGACTAGCGGGAGGTGGCCAAGAGACCCAGTACTTC. Translation gives CASSSGLAGGGQETQYF.

The genes are TRBV4-3 and TRBJ1-4; D unclear. Germline CDR1 and CDR2: LGHNA and YSLEER. The CDR3 contains 16 residues. V lost 3 bases and J 2 bases, leaving 13 bases between the germline ends. The CDR3 sequence is CASSQGASPTNEKLFF. For the CDR3, the DNA is TGCGCCAGCAGCCAGGGCGCTTCCCCGACTAATGAAAAACTGTTTTTT.

The chain combines TRBV30 with TRBJ1-2, with a weak D call TRBD1 (6 bases). Germline V lookup: CDR1 GTSNPN, CDR2 SVGIG (reference sequence). Trimming removed 3 bases from V and 4 bases from J, with 12 bases in between. CDR3 length equals 13 residues. In DNA form, the CDR3 reads TGTGCCTGGAGCCCAGGGGAAGCCTATGGCTACACCTTC. Its protein product is CAWSPGEAYGYTF.

This chain joins TRBV30 and TRBJ1-1; TRBD1 matches at 7 bases. CDR1 is GTSNPN, CDR2 SVGIG, per germline (reference sequence). Trimming at V came to 1 base and at J to 3 bases, leaving 11 bases not matched to a gene. The CDR3 sequence is 16 residues long. Written as DNA, the CDR3 is TGTGCCTGGAGTGGGAGAGGGGGCCTCAAGTACACTGAAGCTTTCTTT. Its translation: CAWSGRGGLKYTEAFF.

The chain links TRBV7-6 to TRBJ2-7, with 10 positions matching TRBD1. J was trimmed by 3 bases and V by 5 bases; bases with no gene match: 10. This CDR3 is built from 16 residues. Looked up from germline, CDR1 is SGHVS and CDR2 is FNYEAQ. CDR3 DNA: TGTGCCAGCAGCCAGAAGACAGGGGGCATTGTCTACGAGCAGTACTTC. Protein: CASSQKTGGIVYEQYF.

This rearrangement joins TRBV5-6 to TRBJ2-5, with D possibly matching TRBD2 (5 bases). The V gene lost 5 bases and the J gene lost 5 bases, with 16 bases spanning the gap. CDR3 length equals 14 residues. Germline values: CDR1 SGHDT, CDR2 YYEEEE. CDR3 sequence (DNA): TGTGCCAGCAGACAGCGGCGGGTTGGCGAGACCCAGTACTTC. Translation: CASRQRRVGETQYF.

The chain employs TRBV27 and TRBJ1-2; the D gene is possibly TRBD1 (5 bases). V was pared by 3 bases and J by 4 bases, with 9 bases between. The V gene's germline CDR1 is MNHEY and CDR2 SMNVEV (reference sequence). This CDR3 has 13 amino acids. The CDR3 sequence: CASSFEGLYGYTF. The CDR3 nucleotides are TGTGCCAGCAGTTTTGAGGGACTCTATGGCTACACCTTC.

The chain has TRBV7-9 and TRBJ2-1, with TRBD1 identical over 8 bases. The trim removed 0 bases at V and 7 bases at J, leaving 8 bases unmatched. The CDR3 is 16 amino acids. CDR1 is SEHNR, CDR2 FQNEAQ, per germline (reference sequence). In nucleotides, the CDR3 is TGTGCCAGCAGCTTAGCGCTGGCAGGGGGCGGGAATGAGCAGTTCTTC. Amino acid sequence: CASSLALAGGGNEQFF.

This clone was observed a few times. The CDR3 region is CASSGWQGTEKLFF. The CDR3, as DNA: TGTGCCAGTAGTGGATGGCAGGGTACGGAAAAACTGTTTTTT. The J gene is TRBJ1-4, the V gene TRBV19, with a tentative D call TRBD1 (5 bases). Trimming pared 5 bases from V and 8 bases from J, leaving 15 bases between. The length of the CDR3 is 14 residues. CDR1 and CDR2 (germline): LNHDA, SQIVND (reference sequence).

The rearrangement uses TRBV19 and TRBJ1-4, with 8 bases identical to TRBD1. This CDR3 is 14 amino acids long. Germline V CDR1 and CDR2: LNHDA, SQIVND (reference sequence). V lost 5 bases to trimming and J lost 6 bases; unmatched junction nucleotides: 5. In DNA form, the CDR3 reads TGTGCCAGTAGTGGTGGACAGGGCTATGAAAAACTGTTTTTT. Amino acid sequence: CASSGGQGYEKLFF.

V is TRBV6-6 and J is TRBJ2-7; TRBD1 aligns across 7 bases. Germline values: CDR1 MNHNY, CDR2 SVGAGI (reference sequence). The V gene end was trimmed by 6 bases and the J gene end by 6 bases; junction bases not matched to a gene: 5. The CDR3 length is 12 residues. The CDR3: CASSPTGAEQYF. CDR3 coding DNA: TGTGCCAGCAGCCCCACAGGGGCCGAGCAGTACTTC.

A single count supports this clone. The rearrangement joins TRBV11-3 to TRBJ2-2; D is possibly TRBD2 (6 bases). CDR3 length: 14 amino acids. V dropped 6 bases and J dropped 1 base, with 9 bases sitting between them. Looked up from germline, CDR1 is SGHNT and CDR2 is YENEEA. The CDR3 sequence: CASRVSGNTGELFF. The DNA of the CDR3 is TGTGCCAGCAGGGTTAGCGGGAACACCGGGGAGCTGTTTTTT.

The J gene is TRBJ2-5, the V gene TRBV30, with a tentative D call TRBD2 (7 bases). This CDR3 contains 13 residues. Trimming shortened V by 6 bases and J by 4 bases, and 15 bases separated the two germline ends. From germline, CDR1 is GTSNPN and CDR2 SVGIG (reference sequence). This CDR3 is CACRGGSGETQYF. As DNA, the CDR3 is TGTGCCTGCAGGGGAGGGTCTGGAGAGACCCAGTACTTC.

The chain combines TRBV5-1 with TRBJ1-5; TRBD1 might be the D (5 bases). CDR3 size: 16 residues. Per the germline V gene, CDR1 is SGHRS and CDR2 is YFSETQ. Trimming cost V 4 bases and J 1 base, with 15 bases left between them. CDR3 coding DNA: TGCGCCAGCAGCCCGGGGGGAGGGGCCAGCAATCAGCCCCAGCATTTT. Protein product: CASSPGGGASNQPQHF.

The chain couples TRBV6-5 to TRBJ2-1, with 11 bases aligning to TRBD2. Unmatched junction bases numbered 5, after V lost 6 bases and J lost 7 bases. CDR3 length: 14 amino acids. Germline V gives CDR1 MNHEY, CDR2 SVGAGI. This chain's CDR3 is CASRSLAGGNEQFF. Written as DNA, the CDR3 is TGTGCCAGCAGAAGTCTAGCGGGAGGAAATGAGCAGTTCTTC.

This chain uses TRBV7-2 with TRBJ2-5; 10 nucleotides match TRBD2. In germline, CDR1 is SGHTA, CDR2 FQGNSA. V was clipped by 8 bases and J by 2 bases; unmatched bases: 11. This CDR3 has 16 amino acids. The CDR3 DNA follows: TGTGCCAGCTCCTGGGGGGGACTAGCGATTCAAGAGACCCAGTACTTC. Translated, it gives CASSWGGLAIQETQYF.